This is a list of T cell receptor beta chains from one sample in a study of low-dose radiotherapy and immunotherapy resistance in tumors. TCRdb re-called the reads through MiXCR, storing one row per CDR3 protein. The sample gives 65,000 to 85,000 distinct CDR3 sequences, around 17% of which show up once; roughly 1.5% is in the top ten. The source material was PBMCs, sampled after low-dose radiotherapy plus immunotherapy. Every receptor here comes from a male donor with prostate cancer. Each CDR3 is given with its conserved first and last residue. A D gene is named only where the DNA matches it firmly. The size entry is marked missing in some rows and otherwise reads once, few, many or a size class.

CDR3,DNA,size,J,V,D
CASSIQGSRLGAEAFF,TGTGCCAGCAGCATACAGGGGAGCCGCCTCGGTGCTGAAGCTTTCTTT,.,TRBJ1-1,TRBV5-3,TRBD1
CASSPSRSGGTEAFF,TGTGCCAGCAGCCCCAGTCGTTCGGGGGGCACTGAAGCTTTCTTT,many,TRBJ1-1,TRBV3-1,.
CASSFRGLNYEQYF,TGTGCCAGCAGTTTCCGAGGGTTGAACTACGAGCAGTACTTC,.,TRBJ2-7,TRBV28,.
CASSLTRAGDNEQFF,TGTGCCAGCAGTCTGACCCGAGCGGGAGACAATGAGCAGTTCTTC,many,TRBJ2-1,TRBV6-2/TRBV6-3,TRBD2
CASSQSKDSYSGANVLTF,TGTGCCAGCAGCCAGTCAAAGGACAGTTACTCTGGGGCCAACGTCCTGACTTTC,many,TRBJ2-6,TRBV4-2,.
CASSSDRGDGYTF,TGTGCCAGCAGTTCGGACAGGGGCGACGGCTACACCTTC,many,TRBJ1-2,TRBV27,TRBD1
CASTSDYSNQPQHF,TGTGCCAGCACCAGCGATTATAGCAATCAGCCCCAGCATTTT,.,TRBJ1-5,TRBV6-2/TRBV6-3,.
CASSLGSDGREGKYF,TGTGCCAGCAGCTTAGGGAGCGACGGGAGGGAAGGAAAGTACTTC,many,TRBJ2-4,TRBV7-2,TRBD2
CASTYSGLNYNEQFF,TGTGCCAGTACTTACAGCGGGCTAAACTACAATGAGCAGTTCTTC,many,TRBJ2-1,TRBV11-2,.
CASRDNNQPQHF,TGTGCCAGCCGGGACAACAATCAGCCCCAGCATTTT,many,TRBJ1-5,TRBV28,.
CATSRTLGQGNEKLFF,TGTGCCACCAGCAGAACACTGGGACAGGGAAACGAAAAACTGTTTTTT,many,TRBJ1-4,TRBV15,TRBD1
CASSQTSGNTIYF,TGTGCCAGCAGCCAAACAAGCGGAAACACCATATATTTT,many,TRBJ1-3,TRBV14,.
CASSLGVGALTETQYF,TGTGCCAGCAGCTTAGGAGTAGGGGCGTTAACAGAGACCCAGTACTTC,many,TRBJ2-5,TRBV7-2,.
CSAPTGNFYNEQFF,TGCAGTGCTCCGACAGGGAATTTCTACAATGAGCAGTTCTTC,many,TRBJ2-1,TRBV20-1,TRBD1
CASTIGPAITDTQYF,TGTGCCAGCACCATTGGGCCGGCAATCACAGATACGCAGTATTTT,medium-sized,TRBJ2-3,TRBV28,.
CASSNGGLNSPLHF,TGCGCCAGCAGCAACGGAGGGCTTAATTCACCCCTCCACTTT,many,TRBJ1-6,TRBV5-1,.
CASSVGGTAGNEKLFF,TGTGCCAGCAGCGTAGGAGGGACGGCGGGCAATGAAAAACTGTTTTTT,many,TRBJ1-4,TRBV9,.
CVVSGTNTEAFF,TGTGTCGTAAGCGGAACAAACACTGAAGCTTTCTTT,many,TRBJ1-1,TRBV7-9,.
CSFGGLGDYGYTF,TGCAGCTTCGGGGGTCTGGGTGACTATGGCTACACCTTC,many,TRBJ1-2,TRBV29-1,.
CSARLAGVNEQYF,TGCAGTGCTAGATTAGCGGGAGTAAACGAGCAGTACTTC,many,TRBJ2-7,TRBV20-1,TRBD2
CASSPRQGDPYEQYF,TGTGCCAGCTCACCCCGACAGGGGGACCCCTACGAGCAGTACTTC,few,TRBJ2-7,TRBV18,TRBD1
CASSRSGRDTGELFF,TGTGCCAGCAGCCGTAGCGGGAGGGACACCGGGGAGCTGTTTTTT,many,TRBJ2-2,TRBV4-2,TRBD2
CASSGQNTGELFFFF,.,.,TRBJ2-2,TRBV9,.
CASSPQMSTTWLILQHF,TGTGCCAGTAGTCCCCAAATGAGCACCACATGGCTCATCCTCCAGCATTTT,many,TRBJ1-5,TRBV19,.
CASSAGAGELFF,TGTGCCAGCAGCGCCGGAGCCGGGGAGCTGTTTTTT,many,TRBJ2-2,TRBV3-1,.
CSARVLPGQGPQHF,TGCAGTGCTAGAGTCTTGCCGGGACAAGGGCCCCAGCATTTT,many,TRBJ1-5,TRBV20-1,.
CASSVGANVLTF,TGTGCCAGCAGTGTTGGGGCCAACGTCCTGACTTTC,many,TRBJ2-6,TRBV2,.
CASRTRGQLNTEAFF,TGTGCCAGCAGGACCAGAGGACAATTGAACACTGAAGCTTTCTTT,many,TRBJ1-1,TRBV27,.